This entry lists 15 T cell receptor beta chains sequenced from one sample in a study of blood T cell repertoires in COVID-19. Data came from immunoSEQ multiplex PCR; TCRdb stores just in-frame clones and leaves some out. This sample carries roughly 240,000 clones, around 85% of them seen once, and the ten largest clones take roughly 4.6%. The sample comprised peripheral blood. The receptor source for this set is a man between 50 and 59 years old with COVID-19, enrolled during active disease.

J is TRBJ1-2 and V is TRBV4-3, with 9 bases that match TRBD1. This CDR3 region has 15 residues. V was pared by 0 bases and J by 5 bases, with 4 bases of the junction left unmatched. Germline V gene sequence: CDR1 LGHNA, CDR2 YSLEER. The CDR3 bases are TGCGCCAGCAGCCAAGAAAGGGACAGGGTTTATGGCTACACCTTC. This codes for CASSQERDRVYGYTF.

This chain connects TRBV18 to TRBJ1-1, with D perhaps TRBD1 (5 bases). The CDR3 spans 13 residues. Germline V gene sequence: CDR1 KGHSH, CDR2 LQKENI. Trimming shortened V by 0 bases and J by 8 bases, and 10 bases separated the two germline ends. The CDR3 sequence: CASSPPAGVEAFF. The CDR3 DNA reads TGTGCCAGCTCACCACCGGCGGGGGTGGAAGCTTTCTTT.

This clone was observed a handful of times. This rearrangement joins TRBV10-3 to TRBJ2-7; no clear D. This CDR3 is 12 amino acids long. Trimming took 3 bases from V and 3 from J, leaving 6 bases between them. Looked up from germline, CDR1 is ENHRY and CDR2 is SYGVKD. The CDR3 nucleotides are TGTGCCATCAGTGATGGAGTCTACGAGCAGTACTTC. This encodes CAISDGVYEQYF.

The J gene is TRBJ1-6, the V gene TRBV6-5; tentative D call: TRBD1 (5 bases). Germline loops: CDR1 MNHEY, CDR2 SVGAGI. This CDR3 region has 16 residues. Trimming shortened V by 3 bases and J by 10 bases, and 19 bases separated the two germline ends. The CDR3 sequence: CASSYQNRPGISPLHF. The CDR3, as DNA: TGTGCCAGCAGTTATCAAAATCGCCCAGGGATCTCACCCCTCCACTTT.

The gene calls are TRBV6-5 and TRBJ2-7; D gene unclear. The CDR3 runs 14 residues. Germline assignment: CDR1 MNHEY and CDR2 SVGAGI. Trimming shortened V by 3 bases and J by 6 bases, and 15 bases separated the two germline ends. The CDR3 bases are TGTGCCAGCAGTTATTCCCCGGCGGCCGTCGAGCAGTACTTC. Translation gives CASSYSPAAVEQYF.

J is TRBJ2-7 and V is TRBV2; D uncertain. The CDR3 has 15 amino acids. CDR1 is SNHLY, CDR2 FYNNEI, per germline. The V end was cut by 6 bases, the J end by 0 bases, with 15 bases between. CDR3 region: CASSPPLPSSYEQYF. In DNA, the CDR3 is TGTGCCAGCAGCCCCCCCCTCCCGAGCTCCTACGAGCAGTACTTC.

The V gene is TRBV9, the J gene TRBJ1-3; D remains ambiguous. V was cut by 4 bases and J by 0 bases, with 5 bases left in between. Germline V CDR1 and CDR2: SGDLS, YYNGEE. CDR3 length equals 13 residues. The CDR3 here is CASSINSGNTIYF. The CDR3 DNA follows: TGTGCCAGCAGCATTAACTCTGGAAACACCATATATTTT.

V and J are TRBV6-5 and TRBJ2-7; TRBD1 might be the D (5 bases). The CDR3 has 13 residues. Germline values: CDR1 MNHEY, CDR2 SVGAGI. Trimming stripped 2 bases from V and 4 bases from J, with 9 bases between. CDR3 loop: CASSYQGRYEQYF. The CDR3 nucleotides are TGTGCCAGCAGTTACCAGGGAAGGTACGAGCAGTACTTC.

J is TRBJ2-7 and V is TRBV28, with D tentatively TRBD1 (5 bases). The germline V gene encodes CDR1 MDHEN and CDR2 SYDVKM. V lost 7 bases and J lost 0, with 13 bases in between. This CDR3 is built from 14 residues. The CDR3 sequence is CASNGQGRSYEQYF. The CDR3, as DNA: TGTGCCAGCAACGGTCAGGGCCGCTCCTACGAGCAGTACTTC.

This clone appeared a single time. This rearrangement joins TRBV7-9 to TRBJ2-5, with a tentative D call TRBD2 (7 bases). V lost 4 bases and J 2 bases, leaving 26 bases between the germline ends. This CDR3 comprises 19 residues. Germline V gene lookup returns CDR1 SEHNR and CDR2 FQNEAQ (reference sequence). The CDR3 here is CASSSLGTGGPFIQETQYF. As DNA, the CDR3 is TGTGCCAGCAGCTCCCTCGGTACGGGGGGCCCCTTTATACAAGAGACCCAGTACTTC. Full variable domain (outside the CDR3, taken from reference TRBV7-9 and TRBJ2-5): DTGVSQNPRHKITKRGQNVTFRCDPISEHNRLYWYRQTLGQGPEFLTYFQNEAQLEKSRLLSDRFSAERPKGSFSTLEIQRTEQGDSAMYLCASSSLGTGGPFIQETQYFGPGTRLLVL.

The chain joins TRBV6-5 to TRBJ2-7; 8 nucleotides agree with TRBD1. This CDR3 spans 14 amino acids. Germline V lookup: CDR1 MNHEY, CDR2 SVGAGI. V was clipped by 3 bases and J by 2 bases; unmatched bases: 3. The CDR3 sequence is CASSYQGAAYEQYF. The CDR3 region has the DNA TGTGCCAGCAGTTATCAGGGGGCCGCCTACGAGCAGTACTTC.

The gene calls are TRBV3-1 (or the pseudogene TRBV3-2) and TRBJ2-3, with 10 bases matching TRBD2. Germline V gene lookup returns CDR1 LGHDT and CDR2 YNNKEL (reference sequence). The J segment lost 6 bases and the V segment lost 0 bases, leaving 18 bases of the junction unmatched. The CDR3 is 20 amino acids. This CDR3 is CASSQDRLAGVREEKDTQYF. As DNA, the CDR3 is TGTGCCAGCAGCCAAGACCGGCTAGCGGGAGTAAGGGAAGAGAAGGATACGCAGTATTTT.

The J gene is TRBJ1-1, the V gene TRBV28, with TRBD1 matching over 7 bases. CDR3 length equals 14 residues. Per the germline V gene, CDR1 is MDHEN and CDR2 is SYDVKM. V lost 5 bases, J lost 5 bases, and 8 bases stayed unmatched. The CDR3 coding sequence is TGTGCCAGCAGTACGACAGGGAGAAGGACTGAAGCTTTCTTT. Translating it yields CASSTTGRRTEAFF.

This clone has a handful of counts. CDR3 nucleotide sequence: TGTGCCAGCAGCTCAACTTCGGTCACCGGGGAGCTGTTTTTT. It specifies CASSSTSVTGELFF. The chain is built from TRBV11-3 and TRBJ2-2; D is unresolved. The germline V gene encodes CDR1 SGHNT and CDR2 YENEEA. This CDR3 is 14 amino acids long. V was shortened by 4 bases and J by 4 bases, with 10 bases between the two germline ends.

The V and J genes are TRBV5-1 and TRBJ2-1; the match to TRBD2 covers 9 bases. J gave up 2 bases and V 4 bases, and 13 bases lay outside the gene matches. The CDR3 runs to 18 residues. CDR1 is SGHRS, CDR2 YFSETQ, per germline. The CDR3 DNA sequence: TGCGCCAGCAGCATGGGACTAGCCGGCAAAATGACCTACAATGAGCAGTTCTTC. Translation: CASSMGLAGKMTYNEQFF. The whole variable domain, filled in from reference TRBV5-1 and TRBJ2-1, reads KAGVTQTPRYLIKTRGQQVTLSCSPISGHRSVSWYQQTPGQGLQFLFEYFSETQRNKGNFPGRFSGRQFSNSRSEMNVSTLELGDSALYLCASSMGLAGKMTYNEQFFGPGTRLTVL.